One sample yielded the 19 T cell receptor beta chains listed below, sequenced in a study of regulatory T cells in long-lasting Graves disease. Time point specified: newly diagnosed GD, antithyroid drugs for less than 3 months. Construction of the TCR library relied on RNA isolated from PBMCs. CDR3-region Arm-PCR and iRepertoire HTBI primers produced the TCR beta libraries. TCRdb reprocessed the multiplex PCR reads with MiXCR, giving one entry per CDR3 protein. Of 350,000 to 450,000 distinct CDR3 sequences in the sample, 14% to 15% were seen once. These data were likewise used in another study, on T cells in Graves' hyperthyroidism and ophthalmopathy.

The sequenced sample was peripheral blood mononuclear cells (PBMCs), obtained at new diagnosis, from a patient treated with antithyroid drugs. Every receptor here comes from a woman under 40 with Graves disease.

This clonotype was picked up a small number of times. The chain has TRBV19 and TRBJ2-3, with D possibly matching TRBD1 (6 bases). V was trimmed by 8 bases and J by 2 bases, leaving 11 bases between them. Germline V CDR1 and CDR2: LNHDA, SQIVND (reference sequence). The CDR3 covers 13 residues. The CDR3 DNA reads as TGTGCCAGTCGACAGGAAAACACAGATACGCAGTATTTT. It specifies CASRQENTDTQYF.

There are many counts of this clonotype. V gene TRBV10-3 combines with J gene TRBJ2-3; no clear D gene. The CDR3 consists of 14 residues. The germline V gene has CDR1 ENHRY and CDR2 SYGVKD. The germline V and J ends were trimmed by 10 bases and 0 bases, with 14 bases remaining between them. The CDR3 DNA reads TGTGCCACCCTGACTGGTCTTAGCACAGATACGCAGTATTTT. Translation: CATLTGLSTDTQYF.

This clonotype was detected many times. V usage is TRBV12-3 or TRBV12-4 and J usage is TRBJ2-5; 8 nucleotides match TRBD2. V was pared by 6 bases and J by 2 bases, with 17 bases of the junction left unmatched. The CDR3 loop spans 18 amino acids. The CDR3 DNA sequence: TGTGCCAGCAGCACCACTCGGATGACTAGCGCGGAACAAGAGACCCAGTACTTC. Translated, it gives CASSTTRMTSAEQETQYF.

This clonotype was seen only a few times. The J gene is TRBJ1-6, the V gene TRBV20-1; D is perhaps TRBD1 (5 bases). Trimming stripped 8 bases from V and 0 bases from J, with 11 bases between. Germline V CDR1 and CDR2: DFQATT, SNEGSKA (reference sequence). The CDR3 length is 14 residues. CDR3 sequence: CSPWGGSYNSPLHF. The CDR3, as DNA: TGCAGTCCCTGGGGGGGCTCCTATAATTCACCCCTCCACTTT.

This clonotype has ten or more counts. This sequence joins TRBV11-2 and TRBJ1-1; 7 nucleotides line up with TRBD1. From germline, CDR1 is SGHAT and CDR2 FQNNGV. CDR3 length: 15 residues. Losses at the gene ends were 5 bases for V and 0 bases for J; bases not matched to a gene: 6. CDR3 loop: CASSPTGAMNTEAFF. The CDR3 coding sequence is TGTGCCAGCAGCCCAACAGGGGCCATGAACACTGAAGCTTTCTTT.

Only a few counts were recorded for this clonotype. Because the CDR3 is missing its conserved closing phenylalanine or tryptophan, this is likely a read error. The CDR3 region is CASSVRGQGVYEQYL. The DNA of the CDR3 is TGTGCCAGCAGTGTACGGGGACAGGGAGTATACGAGCAGTACCTC. This sequence joins TRBV12-3 or TRBV12-4 and TRBJ2-7, with TRBD1 matching 9 bases. V trimming: 5 bases; J trimming: 4 bases; junction bases outside the gene matches: 9. The CDR3 has 15 residues.

This clonotype was seen only a few times. This chain joins TRBV19 and TRBJ2-1, with 12 bases matching TRBD2. Trimming at V came to 3 bases and at J to 3 bases, leaving 6 bases not matched to a gene. The germline V gene has CDR1 LNHDA and CDR2 SQIVND (reference sequence). The CDR3 totals 17 residues. The CDR3 region is CASSMPSGRAGYNEQFF. CDR3 coding DNA: TGTGCCAGTAGTATGCCTAGCGGGAGGGCGGGCTACAATGAGCAGTTCTTC.

This clonotype has at least ten counts. The chain carries TRBV2 and TRBJ2-1; tentative D call: TRBD2 (5 bases). Trimming shortened V by 3 bases and J by 7 bases, and 16 bases separated the two germline ends. The CDR3 is made up of 15 amino acids. Looked up from germline, CDR1 is SNHLY and CDR2 is FYNNEI. The chain's CDR3 is CASSDRRLLGNEQFF. Here the CDR3 DNA reads TGTGCCAGCAGTGACAGGCGACTACTCGGGAATGAGCAGTTCTTC.

This clonotype was observed many times. The genes are TRBV7-2 and TRBJ2-7, with 9 bases lining up with TRBD1. Unmatched junction bases numbered 11, after V lost 5 bases and J lost 3 bases. This CDR3 has 16 residues. Germline V gene lookup returns CDR1 SGHTA and CDR2 FQGNSA. The CDR3 protein is CASSQRDRVLLYEQYF. Here the CDR3 DNA reads TGTGCCAGCAGCCAACGGGACAGGGTACTCCTCTACGAGCAGTACTTC.

The chain carries TRBV9 and TRBJ2-4; 7 bases match TRBD1. Germline-derived CDR1 and CDR2 are SGDLS and YYNGEE. CDR3 size: 15 residues. Trimming at V came to 0 bases and at J to 8 bases, leaving 8 bases not matched to a gene. The CDR3 reads CASSVAGGKDDIQYF. The CDR3 bases are TGTGCCAGCAGCGTAGCAGGGGGAAAGGATGACATTCAGTACTTC. Full variable domain (outside the CDR3, taken from reference TRBV9 and TRBJ2-4): DSGVTQTPKHLITATGQRVTLRCSPRSGDLSVYWYQQSLDQGLQFLIQYYNGEERAKGNILERFSAQQFPDLHSELNLSSLELGDSALYFCASSVAGGKDDIQYFGAGTRLSVL.

This clonotype was detected a few times. The genes are TRBV28 and TRBJ1-2; TRBD1 matches 7 bases. The V and J ends lost 6 bases and 5 bases, in that order; junction bases with no gene match: 6. There are 13 residues in the CDR3. The germline V gene encodes CDR1 MDHEN and CDR2 SYDVKM. The CDR3 coding sequence is TGTGCCAGCAGATTACAGGGGTCATATGGCTACACCTTC. Encoded protein: CASRLQGSYGYTF.

This clonotype was seen many times. The V gene is TRBV20-1, the J gene TRBJ2-3, with 9 bases matching TRBD2. Germline V gene data show CDR1 as DFQATT and CDR2 as SNEGSKA (reference sequence). The ends lost 0 bases at V and 4 bases at J; junction bases unmatched: 11. The CDR3 sequence is 17 residues long. The CDR3 region has the DNA TGCAGTGCTAGAGATGATTTAGTAGCGGGAGTCGCAGATACGCAGTATTTT. Translation gives CSARDDLVAGVADTQYF.

This clonotype was counted ten times or more. The rearrangement joins TRBV7-9 to TRBJ2-1, with unresolved D. The V gene lost 3 bases and the J gene lost 12 bases, with 12 bases spanning the gap. The germline gives CDR1 SEHNR, CDR2 FQNEAQ (reference sequence). The CDR3 totals 12 residues. The CDR3 sequence is CASSLGATGQFF. CDR3 DNA sequence: TGTGCCAGCAGCTTGGGCGCGACGGGGCAGTTCTTC.

This clonotype occurred many times. This chain connects TRBV25-1 to TRBJ1-1; the D gene is possibly TRBD1 (6 bases). CDR1 and CDR2 (germline): MGHDK, SYGVNS. V lost 1 base and J 3 bases, leaving 15 bases between the germline ends. This CDR3 spans 16 amino acids. CDR3 sequence: CASSELVGGQDTEAFF. The CDR3 region has the DNA TGTGCCAGCAGTGAATTGGTGGGGGGGCAGGACACTGAAGCTTTCTTT.

At least ten counts were recorded for this clonotype. This chain joins TRBV12-3 or TRBV12-4 and TRBJ1-4; a weak D match, TRBD1 (6 bases). The V and J ends lost 7 bases and 5 bases respectively, with 14 bases between them. The CDR3 extends over 14 amino acids. The CDR3 region has the DNA TGTGCCAGCACCCGGGGGGGGCGGAATGAAAAACTGTTTTTT. Protein product: CASTRGGRNEKLFF.

This clonotype appeared many times. The chain uses TRBV28 and TRBJ2-7, with 15 bases identical to TRBD2. Per germline, CDR1 MDHEN and CDR2 SYDVKM. Unmatched junction bases numbered 10, after V lost 4 bases and J lost 3 bases. CDR3 length: 18 residues. The CDR3 sequence is CASSSRGLAGGFDYEQYF. CDR3 sequence (DNA): TGTGCCAGCAGTTCCCGGGGACTAGCGGGAGGTTTTGACTACGAGCAGTACTTC.

This clonotype was seen a single time. The V call is TRBV6-5, the J call TRBJ1-1, with 9 bases identical to TRBD1. The CDR3 is made up of 15 amino acids. Per the germline V gene, CDR1 is MNHEY and CDR2 is SVGAGI. With V trimmed by 2 bases and J by 5 bases, 6 bases remained unmatched. CDR3: CASSYGGTGRTEAFF. The CDR3 nucleotides read TGTGCCAGCAGTTACGGGGGGACAGGGCGAACTGAAGCTTTCTTT.

This clonotype was found many times. CDR3 bases: TGTGCCTGGGGGCCGGGAACAACTAATGAAAAACTGTTTTTT. As protein: CAWGPGTTNEKLFF. The rearrangement joins TRBV30 to TRBJ1-4, with D hard to call. Germline lookup yields CDR1 GTSNPN and CDR2 SVGIG (reference sequence). With 5 bases removed from V and 0 bases from J, the gap between germline ends came to 10 bases. The CDR3 runs to 14 residues.

This clonotype has ten or more counts. The chain links TRBV29-1 to TRBJ1-2; no clear D. This CDR3 comprises 12 residues. Germline V lookup: CDR1 SQVTM, CDR2 ANQGSEA. Trimming left V 3 bases short and J 1 base short, with 6 bases between. CDR3 in DNA: TGCAGCGTTGAGGGCAATAACTATGGCTACACCTTC. Amino acids: CSVEGNNYGYTF. The full variable domain, with the rest looked up from reference TRBV29-1 and TRBJ1-2, is SAVISQKPSRDICQRGTSLTIQCQVDSQVTMMFWYRQQPGQSLTLIATANQGSEATYESGFVIDKFPISRPNLTFSTLTVSNMSPEDSSIYLCSVEGNNYGYTFGSGTRLTVV.